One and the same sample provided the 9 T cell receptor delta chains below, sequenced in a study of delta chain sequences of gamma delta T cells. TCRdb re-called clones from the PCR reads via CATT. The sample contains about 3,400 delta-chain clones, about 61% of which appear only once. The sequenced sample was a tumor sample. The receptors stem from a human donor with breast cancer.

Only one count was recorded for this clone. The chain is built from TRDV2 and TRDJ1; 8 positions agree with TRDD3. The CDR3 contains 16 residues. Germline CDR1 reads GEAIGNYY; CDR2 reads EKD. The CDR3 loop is CAGEPLGDTYTDKLIF. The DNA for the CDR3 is TGTGCTGGTGAGCCCCTGGGGGACACGTACACCGATAAACTCATCTTT.

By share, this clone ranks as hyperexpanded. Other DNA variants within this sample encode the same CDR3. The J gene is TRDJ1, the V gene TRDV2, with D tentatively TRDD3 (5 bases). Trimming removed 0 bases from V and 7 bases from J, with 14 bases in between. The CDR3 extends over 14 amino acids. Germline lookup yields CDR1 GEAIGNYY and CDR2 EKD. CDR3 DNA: TGTGCCTGTGACACCGTTGTTCAGGGATTTAAACTCATCTTT. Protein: CACDTVVQGFKLIF.

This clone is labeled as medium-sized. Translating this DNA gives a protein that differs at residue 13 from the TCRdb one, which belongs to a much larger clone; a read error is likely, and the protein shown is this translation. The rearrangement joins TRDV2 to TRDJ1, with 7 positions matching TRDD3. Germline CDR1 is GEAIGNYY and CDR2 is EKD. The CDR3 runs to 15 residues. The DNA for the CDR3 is TGTGCCTGTGACCCAGTGGGGGAGGACACCGATAAACCCATCTTT. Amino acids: CACDPVGEDTDKPIF.

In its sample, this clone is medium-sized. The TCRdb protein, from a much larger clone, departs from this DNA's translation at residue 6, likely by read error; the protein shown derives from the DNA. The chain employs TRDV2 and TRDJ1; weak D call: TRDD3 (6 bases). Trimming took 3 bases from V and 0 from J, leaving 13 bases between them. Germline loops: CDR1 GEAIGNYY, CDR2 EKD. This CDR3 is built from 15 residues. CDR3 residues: CACDPAGEDTDKLIF. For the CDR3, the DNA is TGTGCCTGTGACCCAGCGGGGGAGGACACCGATAAACTCATCTTT.

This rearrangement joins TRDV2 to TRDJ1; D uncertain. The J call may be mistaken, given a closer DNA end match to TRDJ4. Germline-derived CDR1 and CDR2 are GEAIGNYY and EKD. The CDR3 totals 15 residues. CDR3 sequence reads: CACAAFSCAIWDLIF. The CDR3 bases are TGTGCCTGTGCCGCATTCTCTTGTGCTATATGGGACCTGATCTTT.

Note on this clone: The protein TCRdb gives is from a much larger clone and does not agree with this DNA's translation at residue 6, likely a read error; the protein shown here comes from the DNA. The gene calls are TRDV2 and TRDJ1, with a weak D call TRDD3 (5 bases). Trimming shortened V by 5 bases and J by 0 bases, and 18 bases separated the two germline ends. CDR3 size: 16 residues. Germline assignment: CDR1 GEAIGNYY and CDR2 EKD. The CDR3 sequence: CACVSPDGDHTDKLIF. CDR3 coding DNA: TGTGCCTGTGTCTCCCCGGACGGGGACCACACCGATAAACTCATCTTT.

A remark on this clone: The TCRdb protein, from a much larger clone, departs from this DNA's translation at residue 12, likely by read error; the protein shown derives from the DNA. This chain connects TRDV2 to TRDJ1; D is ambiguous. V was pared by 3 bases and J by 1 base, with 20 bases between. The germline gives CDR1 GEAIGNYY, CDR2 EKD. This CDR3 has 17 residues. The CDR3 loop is CACDPIQPPEFTDKLIF. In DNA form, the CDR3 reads TGTGCCTGTGACCCAATACAACCTCCAGAGTTCACCGATAAACTCATCTTT.

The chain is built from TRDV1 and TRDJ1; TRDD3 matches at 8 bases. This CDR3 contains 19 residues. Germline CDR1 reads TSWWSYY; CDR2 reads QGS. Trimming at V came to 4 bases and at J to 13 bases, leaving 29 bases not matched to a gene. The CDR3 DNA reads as TGTGCTCTTGGGGGCCTACGATCAAGAATATGGGGATACACGGATGAACACATCTTT. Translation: CALGGLRSRIWGYTDEHIF.

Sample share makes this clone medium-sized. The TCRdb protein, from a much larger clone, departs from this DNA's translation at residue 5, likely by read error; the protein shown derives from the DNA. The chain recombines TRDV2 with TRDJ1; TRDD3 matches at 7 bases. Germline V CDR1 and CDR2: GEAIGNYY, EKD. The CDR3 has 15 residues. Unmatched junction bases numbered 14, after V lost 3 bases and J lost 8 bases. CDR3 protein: CACDVVTGDKGKLIF. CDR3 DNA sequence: TGTGCCTGTGACGTAGTCACTGGGGATAAAGGGAAACTCATCTTT.